This T cell receptor (beta chain) was sequenced during a study of T cell repertoires in aging, cancer and after chemotherapy. Study-level background: The whole study produced a dataset of some 9 million TCR reads. Study-level results: Rebound thymic output was suggested by rising median generation probability during chemotherapy in each cancer cohort.

CDR1 LNHDA and CDR2 SQIVND come from the germline V gene (reference sequence). Trimming cost V 8 bases and J 4 bases; bases outside gene matches: 3. CDR3 length: 12 residues. In regard to this clonotype: The target antigen is unknown.

Multiplex touch-down PCR with TRB-A/B primers amplified rearranged V-D-J TRB sequences. One entry per CDR3 protein results from TCRdb running MiXCR on the multiplex PCR reads. The sample holds 4,100 or so distinct CDR3 sequences, around 65% seen once. TCR beta rearrangements were amplified from peripheral blood genomic DNA. The V call is TRBV19, the J call TRBJ1-2, with 8 bases lining up with TRBD1. The receptor was derived from a human donor with a solid tumor. Source material: blood. CDR3 region: CASEQGGYGYTF. In DNA form, the CDR3 reads TGTGCCAGTGAACAGGGGGGCTATGGCTACACCTTC.